The clone carrying this T cell receptor beta chain occurred once. The source of the sample is a study of cytotoxic CD8 clonotypes in ibrutinib-treated CLL. V shed 0 bases and J shed 0 bases, with 9 bases lying between them. The CDR3 totals 15 residues. CDR1 SGHTA and CDR2 FQGNSA come from the germline V gene. Method: immunoSEQ multiplex PCR; TCRdb's copy keeps in-frame clones and lacks some. The table shows around 140,000 clones, with 77% occurring only once. This chain links TRBV7-2 with TRBJ2-7, with D perhaps assigned TRBD1 or TRBD2 (5 bases each). The material was PBMCs, obtained after 12 months of ibrutinib treatment. The origin of this receptor is a human donor with chronic lymphocytic leukemia. This CDR3 is CASSLAGDPSYEQYF. The CDR3, as DNA: TGTGCCAGCAGCTTAGCCGGGGACCCCTCCTACGAGCAGTACTTC.